Shown below are 5 T cell receptor beta chains from a single sample sequenced in a study of blood T cell repertoires in COVID-19. Produced via immunoSEQ multiplex PCR; TCRdb's table is partial and in-frame only. The sample lists under 500,000 clones; around 89% were seen once. The sample taken for sequencing was peripheral blood. The receptors stem from a young woman with acute or convalescent COVID-19.

As DNA, the CDR3 is TGTGCCAGCTCGGGGCTAGCGGCCCTCAATGAGCAGTTCTTC. It translates to CASSGLAALNEQFF. V and J are TRBV27 and TRBJ2-1; 7 bases are shared with TRBD2. The length of the CDR3 is 14 residues. Germline V lookup: CDR1 MNHEY, CDR2 SMNVEV (reference sequence). J gave up 6 bases and V 8 bases, and 10 bases lay outside the gene matches.

In DNA, the CDR3 is TGTGCCAGCAGTTACCTAGCGACAGATACGCAGTATTTT. It yields the protein CASSYLATDTQYF. V is TRBV12-3 or TRBV12-4 and J is TRBJ2-3; perhaps TRBD2 as D (6 bases). Trimming left V 4 bases short and J 3 bases short, with 8 bases between. The CDR3 runs to 13 residues.

In the case of this clone: The identical CDR3 is also encoded by other nucleotide sequences in the sample. The rearrangement links TRBV6-5 to TRBJ1-2; D is perhaps TRBD1 (5 bases). V lost 2 bases and J lost 4, with 8 bases in between. CDR3 size: 13 residues. The germline CDR1 and CDR2 sequences are MNHEY and SVGAGI. The CDR3 here is CASSYRGVYGYTF. CDR3 bases: TGTGCCAGCAGTTACAGGGGTGTCTATGGCTACACCTTC.

The chain recombines TRBV12-3 or TRBV12-4 with TRBJ2-1, with D possibly matching TRBD2 (7 bases). The CDR3 has 13 amino acids. V was shortened by 8 bases and J by 9 bases, with 17 bases between the two germline ends. CDR3 amino acids: CASSGGPGFEQFF. The DNA for the CDR3 is TGTGCCAGCTCCGGGGGGCCGGGTTTTGAGCAGTTCTTC.

J is TRBJ2-3 and V is TRBV11-3; perhaps TRBD2 as D (5 bases). V lost 5 bases, J lost 10 bases, and 13 bases lay in between. This CDR3 is built from 12 residues. Germline assignment: CDR1 SGHNT and CDR2 YENEEA. CDR3 nucleotides: TGTGCCAGCAGCCCGACGGCGGGTGCGCAGTATTTT. As protein: CASSPTAGAQYF.